This T cell receptor (beta chain) was retrieved from a study of T-cell reconstitution after alpha-beta-depleted transplantation in children. Using unique molecular identifiers, the investigators prepared the TCRbeta library. TCRdb called the PCR reads again in MiXCR, with one record for every CDR3 protein. The data show 500,000 to 750,000 distinct CDR3 sequences, roughly 30% seen once. The CDR3 is made up of 13 amino acids. Between the trimmed V and J ends, which lost 1 base and 0 bases, there was a span of 3 bases. CDR1 is MGHRA, CDR2 YSYEKL, per germline. The source material was PBMCs, sampled before TCRalphabeta/CD19-depleted stem cell transplant. The receptor comes from a boy in the first two years of life with Wiskott-Aldrich syndrome, due to receive a stem cell transplant. The chain is built from TRBV4-1 and TRBJ2-5; D gene unclear. The CDR3 DNA sequence: TGCGCCAGCAGCCAAGCGCACCAAGAGACCCAGTACTTC. The encoded protein is CASSQAHQETQYF.